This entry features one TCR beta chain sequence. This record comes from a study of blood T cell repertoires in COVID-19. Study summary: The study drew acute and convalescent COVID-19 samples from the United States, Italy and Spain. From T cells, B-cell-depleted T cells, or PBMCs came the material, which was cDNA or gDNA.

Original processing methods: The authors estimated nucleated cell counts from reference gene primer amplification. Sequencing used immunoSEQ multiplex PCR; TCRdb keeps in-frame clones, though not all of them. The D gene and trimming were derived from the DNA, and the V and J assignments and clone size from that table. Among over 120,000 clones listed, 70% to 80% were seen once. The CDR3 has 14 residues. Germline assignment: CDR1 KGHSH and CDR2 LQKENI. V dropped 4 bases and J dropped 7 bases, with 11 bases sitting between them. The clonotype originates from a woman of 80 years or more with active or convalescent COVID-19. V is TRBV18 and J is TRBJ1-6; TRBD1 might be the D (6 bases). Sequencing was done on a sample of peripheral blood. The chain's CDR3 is CASSLQGSNSPLHF. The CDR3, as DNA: TGTGCCAGCTCACTCCAGGGGAGCAATTCACCCCTCCACTTT. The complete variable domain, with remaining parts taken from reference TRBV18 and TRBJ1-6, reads NAGVMQNPRHLVRRRGQEARLRCSPMKGHSHVYWYRQLPEEGLKFMVYLQKENIIDESGMPKERFSAEFPKEGPSILRIQQVVRGDSAAYFCASSLQGSNSPLHFGNGTRLTVT.